Listed here are 18 T cell receptor beta chains from one sample, sequenced in a study of tumor-infiltrating lymphocytes in primary liver carcinoma. The input was approximately 0.45 ug total RNA; TCR beta cDNA was made from it with a constant-region primer. Generation of the TCR beta libraries relied on three nested multiplex PCR rounds using slightly modified ARM-PCR. In the first two PCR rounds, TRBV1-TRBV30 forward primers were paired with a C-beta reverse primer, and each round lasted approximately 10 cycles. TCRdb reprocessed the multiplex PCR reads via MiXCR and lists one record per CDR3 protein. Seen here are approximately 320,000 distinct CDR3 sequences, more than 55% observed once, and the top ten hold over 15%. Extraction also yielded germline DNA, while blood RNA was obtained from unsorted whole blood. Sequencing used peripheral blood. These receptors were taken from a woman in her twenties or thirties with primary liver carcinoma and hepatitis B virus infection.

In the case of this clonotype: Since a much larger clone is just one base distant, this may be a read error. The genes are TRBV4-2 and TRBJ2-3; no firm D call. The CDR3 spans 13 residues. The germline CDR1 and CDR2 sequences are LGHNA and YNFKEQ. The CDR3 region is CTSSPSPGQPQYF. CDR3 sequence (DNA): TGTACCAGCAGCCCCTCCCCAGGCCAGCCGCAGTATTTT.

The genes are TRBV7-9 and TRBJ2-3; 13 nucleotides align to TRBD2. Germline V lookup: CDR1 SEHNR, CDR2 FQNEAQ (reference sequence). The length of the CDR3 is 16 residues. The ends lost 7 bases at V and 2 bases at J; junction bases unmatched: 6. CDR3 in amino acids: CASTPLAGGVTDTQYF. The CDR3 nucleotides read TGTGCCAGCACTCCACTAGCGGGAGGGGTCACAGATACGCAGTATTTT.

This clonotype is a singleton in its sample. Since a much larger clone is just one base distant, this may be a read error. The chain has TRBV4-2 and TRBJ1-2; possible D gene TRBD1, 6 bases. The germline V gene has CDR1 LGHNA and CDR2 YNFKEQ. The CDR3 has 16 amino acids. With 2 bases removed from V and 3 bases from J, the gap between germline ends came to 16 bases. CDR3 coding DNA: TGTGCCAGCAGCCAAAATGCGGGGGGCTTGGACTATGGCTACACCTTC. As protein: CASSQNAGGLDYGYTF.

CDR3 in DNA: TGTGCCAGCAGTTTAGCCCCGTGGGCGGTTTCCTACGAGCAGTACTTC. Amino acids: CASSLAPWAVSYEQYF. The chain employs TRBV12-3 or TRBV12-4 and TRBJ2-7; D unclear. This CDR3 region has 16 residues. Trimming removed 0 bases at V and 1 base at J, with 13 bases between.

Of note for this clonotype: A junction end diverges from the germline sequence, so it may reflect a read error. The rearrangement joins TRBV11-2 to TRBJ2-7; 8 nucleotides agree with TRBD2. This CDR3 comprises 16 residues. Germline assignment: CDR1 SGHAT and CDR2 FQNNGV. The CDR3 loop reads CAISPQLAGLYYEQYF. The CDR3 bases are TGTGCCATCAGCCCCCAGCTAGCGGGCCTGTACTACGAGCAGTACTTC.

This clonotype has just one count. V gene TRBV28 combines with J gene TRBJ1-5, with TRBD1 matching over 7 bases. Germline V gene lookup returns CDR1 MDHEN and CDR2 SYDVKM. CDR3 length equals 14 residues. V dropped 4 bases and J dropped 7; count of bases not matched to a gene: 7. The CDR3 DNA follows: TGTGCCAGCAGTTCGAGGGACAGAGGGCAGCCCCAGCATTTT. Protein sequence: CASSSRDRGQPQHF. The full variable domain, rest sourced from reference TRBV28 and TRBJ1-5, is DVKVTQSSRYLVKRTGEKVFLECVQDMDHENMFWYRQDPGLGLRLIYFSYDVKMKEKGDIPEGYSVSREKKERFSLILESASTNQTSMYLCASSSRDRGQPQHFGDGTRLSIL.

A note on this clonotype: A clone one base away is much larger, so this may be a read error. This sequence joins TRBV6-5 and TRBJ2-5, with TRBD2 matching over 7 bases. This CDR3 has 13 amino acids. Germline trimming cut 7 bases from V and 5 bases from J; bases unmatched to any gene: 7. The germline gives CDR1 MNHEY, CDR2 SVGAGI. CDR3 nucleotide sequence: TGTGCCAGCAACCTAGGACTAGACGAGACCCAGTACTTC. This sequence encodes CASNLGLDETQYF.

This clonotype was recorded a few times. A much bigger clone sits one base away, suggesting this may be a read error. CDR3 protein: CASSLYTYEQYF. As DNA, the CDR3 is TGTGCCAGCAGTTTGTACACCTACGAGCAGTACTTC. V and J are TRBV28 and TRBJ2-7, with no clear D. The length of the CDR3 is 12 residues. Trimming pared 3 bases from V and 2 bases from J, leaving 5 bases between. The germline gives CDR1 MDHEN, CDR2 SYDVKM.

With regard to this clonotype: This sequence may be a read error, since a much larger clone differs from it by one base. This CDR3 reads CCVDGGTGSGEAFF. The CDR3 DNA follows: TGCTGCGTTGATGGAGGGACGGGGTCGGGTGAAGCTTTCTTT. The chain has TRBV29-1 and TRBJ1-1; TRBD1 is a possible D gene (5 bases). The CDR3 covers 14 residues. Germline V gives CDR1 SQVTM, CDR2 ANQGSEA.

V and J are TRBV5-1 and TRBJ2-5, with a tentative D call TRBD1 (6 bases). CDR3 length equals 14 residues. In germline, CDR1 is SGHRS, CDR2 YFSETQ. Trimming removed 4 bases at V and 2 bases at J, with 12 bases between. This chain's CDR3 is CASSTGQQQETQYF. For the CDR3, the DNA is TGCGCCAGCAGCACAGGACAGCAACAAGAGACCCAGTACTTC.

The rearrangement links TRBV6-4 to TRBJ2-2; D remains ambiguous. The CDR3 spans 14 residues. V was trimmed by 4 bases and J by 1 base, leaving 7 bases between them. CDR1 and CDR2 from the germline V gene are MRHNA and SNTAGT. The chain's CDR3 is CASSVALNTGELFF. In DNA, the CDR3 is TGTGCCAGCAGTGTGGCCCTGAACACCGGGGAGCTGTTTTTT.

The rearrangement joins TRBV5-5 to TRBJ2-3; D gene uncertain. The germline V and J ends were trimmed by 5 bases and 2 bases, with 15 bases remaining between them. Germline V CDR1 and CDR2: SGHKS, YYEKEE (reference sequence). This CDR3 region has 15 residues. CDR3 in DNA: TGTGCCAGCAGATTCGACGTTGGTAACACAGATACGCAGTATTTT. Translating gives CASRFDVGNTDTQYF.

About this clonotype itself: The junction departs from the called germline gene at one end, perhaps through a read error. The chain has TRBV12-3 or TRBV12-4 and TRBJ2-2, with 14 bases lining up with TRBD2. This CDR3 is 17 amino acids long. CDR3 amino acids: CASSSLTSGRALGELPF. Written as DNA, the CDR3 is TGTGCCAGCAGTTCCCTGACTAGCGGGAGGGCCTTGGGGGAGCTGCCTTTT.

The V call is TRBV10-2, the J call TRBJ1-6; D gene unclear. This CDR3 spans 15 amino acids. Trimming left V 7 bases short and J 7 bases short, with 17 bases between. Germline V gene lookup returns CDR1 WSHSY and CDR2 SAAADI. This CDR3 reads CASIGNGVRNSPLHF. Written as DNA, the CDR3 is TGCGCCAGCATCGGGAACGGAGTGAGGAATTCACCCCTCCACTTT.

The count of this clonotype is one. The chain uses TRBV12-3 or TRBV12-4 and TRBJ2-1; 8 nucleotides align to TRBD2. CDR3 size: 15 residues. Losses at the gene ends were 6 bases for V and 8 bases for J; bases not matched to a gene: 12. CDR3 nucleotide sequence: TGTGCCAGCAGCAAAAGCGGGGGTACCAACGATGAGCAGTTCTTC. This gives the protein CASSKSGGTNDEQFF.

This chain joins TRBV20-1 and TRBJ1-1; 8 positions match TRBD1. Per germline, CDR1 DFQATT and CDR2 SNEGSKA (reference sequence). V dropped 2 bases and J dropped 1; count of bases not matched to a gene: 3. The CDR3 length is 14 residues. CDR3 sequence (DNA): TGCAGTGCTAGACCCGGGACAGGGAACACTGAAGCTTTCTTT. Amino acid sequence: CSARPGTGNTEAFF.

The chain is built from TRBV19 and TRBJ2-1; 9 bases map to TRBD2. Germline V gene sequence: CDR1 LNHDA, CDR2 SQIVND (reference sequence). This CDR3 spans 15 amino acids. Trimming at V came to 4 bases and at J to 2 bases, leaving 3 bases not matched to a gene. The CDR3 sequence is CASSTRTSAYNEQFF. The CDR3 region has the DNA TGTGCCAGTAGTACAAGGACTAGCGCCTACAATGAGCAGTTCTTC. Filled out from reference TRBV19 and TRBJ2-1, the complete variable domain reads DGGITQSPKYLFRKEGQNVTLSCEQNLNHDAMYWYRQDPGQGLRLIYYSQIVNDFQKGDIAEGYSVSREKKESFPLTVTSAQKNPTAFYLCASSTRTSAYNEQFFGPGTRLTVL.

With respect to this clonotype: Possible read error: a much larger clone is one base away. This chain connects TRBV6-2 or TRBV6-3 to TRBJ2-7, with 8 bases fitting TRBD2. The trim removed 8 bases at V and 4 bases at J, leaving 10 bases unmatched. CDR3 length equals 14 residues. CDR1 and CDR2 (germline): MNHEY, SVGEGT. This CDR3 is CASCRTSWLYEQYF. As DNA, the CDR3 is TGTGCCAGCTGCCGGACTAGCTGGCTTTACGAGCAGTACTTC.